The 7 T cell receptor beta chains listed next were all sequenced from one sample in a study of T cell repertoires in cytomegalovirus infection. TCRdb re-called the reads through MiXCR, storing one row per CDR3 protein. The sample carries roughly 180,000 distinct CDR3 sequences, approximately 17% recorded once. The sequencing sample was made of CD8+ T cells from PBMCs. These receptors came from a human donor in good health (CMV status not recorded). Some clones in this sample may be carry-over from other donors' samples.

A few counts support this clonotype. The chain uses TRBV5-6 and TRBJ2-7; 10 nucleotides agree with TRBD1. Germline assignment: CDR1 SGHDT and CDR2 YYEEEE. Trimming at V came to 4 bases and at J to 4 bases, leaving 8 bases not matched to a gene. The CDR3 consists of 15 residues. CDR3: CASSAPGQGIYEQYF. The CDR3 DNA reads TGTGCCAGCAGCGCACCGGGACAGGGGATATACGAGCAGTACTTC.

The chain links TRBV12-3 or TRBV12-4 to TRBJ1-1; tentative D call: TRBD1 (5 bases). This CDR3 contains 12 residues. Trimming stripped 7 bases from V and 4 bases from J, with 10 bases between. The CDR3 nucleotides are TGTGCCAGCACGCACGGGGGCACTGAAGCTTTCTTT. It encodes CASTHGGTEAFF.

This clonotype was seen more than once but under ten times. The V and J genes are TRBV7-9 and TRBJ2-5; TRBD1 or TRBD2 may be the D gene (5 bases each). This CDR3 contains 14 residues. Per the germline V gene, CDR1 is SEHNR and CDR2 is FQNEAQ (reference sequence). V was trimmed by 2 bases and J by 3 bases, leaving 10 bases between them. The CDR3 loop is CASSLWDAKETQYF. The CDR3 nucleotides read TGTGCCAGCAGCTTATGGGACGCAAAAGAGACCCAGTACTTC.

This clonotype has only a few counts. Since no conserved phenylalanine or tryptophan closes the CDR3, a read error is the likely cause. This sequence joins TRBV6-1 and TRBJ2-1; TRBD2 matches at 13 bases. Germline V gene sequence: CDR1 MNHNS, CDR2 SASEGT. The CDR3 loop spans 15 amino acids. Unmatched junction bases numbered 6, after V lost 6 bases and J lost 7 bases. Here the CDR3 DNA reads TGTGCCAGCAGCTTGGGACTAGCGGGGTTAAATGAGCAGTTCTTA. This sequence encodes CASSLGLAGLNEQFL.

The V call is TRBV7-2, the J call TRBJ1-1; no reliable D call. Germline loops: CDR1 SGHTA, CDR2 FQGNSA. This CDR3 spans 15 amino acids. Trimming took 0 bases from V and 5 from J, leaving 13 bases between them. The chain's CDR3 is CASSLALAESTEAFF. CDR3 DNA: TGTGCCAGCAGCTTAGCGCTGGCAGAATCGACTGAAGCTTTCTTT.

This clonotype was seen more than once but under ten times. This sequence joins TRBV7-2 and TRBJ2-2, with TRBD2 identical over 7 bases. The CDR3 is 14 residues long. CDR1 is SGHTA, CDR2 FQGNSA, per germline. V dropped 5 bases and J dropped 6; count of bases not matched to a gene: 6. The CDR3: CASSPKRGAGELFF. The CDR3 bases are TGTGCCAGCAGCCCCAAGCGGGGTGCCGGGGAGCTGTTTTTT.

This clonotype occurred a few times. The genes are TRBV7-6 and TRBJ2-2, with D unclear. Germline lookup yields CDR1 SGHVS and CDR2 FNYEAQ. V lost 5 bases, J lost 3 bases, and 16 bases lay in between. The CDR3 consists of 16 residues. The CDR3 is CASSPIRTGDTGELFF. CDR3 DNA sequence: TGTGCCAGCAGCCCTATCCGCACTGGGGACACCGGGGAGCTGTTTTTT.